This T cell receptor (beta chain) was identified in a study of T cell changes during pregnancy in multiple sclerosis. The CDR3 contains 16 residues. Looked up from germline, CDR1 is SNHLY and CDR2 is FYNNEI. Unmatched junction bases numbered 12, after V lost 6 bases and J lost 4 bases. Generated by immunoSEQ multiplex PCR, the TCRdb table keeps only in-frame clones and is missing some. This sample has tens of thousands of clones, with about 89% found just once. The source is a female donor with multiple sclerosis, enrolled in a pregnancy study. This sample comprised CD8+ T cells from peripheral blood mononuclear cells, obtained before pregnancy. The chain combines TRBV2 with TRBJ2-3; 8 nucleotides agree with TRBD2. CDR3 sequence: CASRKRAGDLPDTQYF. DNA of the CDR3: TGTGCCAGCAGGAAGCGAGCGGGAGACTTGCCAGATACGCAGTATTTT.